Each of the 22 T cell receptor beta chains below was sequenced from the same sample in a study of PD-1 blockade in classical Hodgkin lymphoma. Every patient was affected by relapse after autologous stem cell transplantation, while exposure to brentuximab vedotin was not uniform. TCRdb's copy holds only in-frame clones and misses some; the assay was immunoSEQ multiplex PCR. In the table there are some 100,000 clones, around 89% of which are singletons. The sequencing here drew on peripheral blood mononuclear cells (PBMCs), taken before the second cycle of nivolumab. The source of these receptors is a human donor with classical Hodgkin lymphoma.

The genes are TRBV9 and TRBJ1-2; no clear D gene. V lost 0 bases and J 6 bases, leaving 15 bases between the germline ends. Germline V CDR1 and CDR2: SGDLS, YYNGEE. This CDR3 comprises 15 residues. As DNA, the CDR3 is TGTGCCAGCAGCGTAGGGCTCTTGGGCGGCGATGGCTACACCTTC. The encoded protein is CASSVGLLGGDGYTF.

The chain uses TRBV28 and TRBJ2-7; TRBD1 matches at 8 bases. From germline, CDR1 is MDHEN and CDR2 SYDVKM. J lost 2 bases, V lost 8 bases, and 5 bases had no gene match. The CDR3 spans 13 residues. The CDR3 loop is CASRNRGAYEQYF. CDR3 nucleotide sequence: TGTGCCAGCCGCAACAGGGGGGCCTACGAGCAGTACTTC.

This rearrangement joins TRBV6-6 to TRBJ1-4; 9 positions match TRBD1. The J segment lost 0 bases and the V segment lost 5 bases, leaving 4 bases of the junction unmatched. Germline V gene lookup returns CDR1 MNHNY and CDR2 SVGAGI (reference sequence). The CDR3 is 16 residues long. In DNA form, the CDR3 reads TGTGCCAGCAGTGCGGGACAGGGACCAACTAATGAAAAACTGTTTTTT. It yields the protein CASSAGQGPTNEKLFF.

The chain carries TRBV30 and TRBJ1-1; 9 positions match TRBD1. Germline trimming cut 3 bases from V and 5 bases from J; bases unmatched to any gene: 10. This CDR3 comprises 15 residues. CDR1 is GTSNPN and CDR2 is SVGIG in the germline V gene (reference sequence). CDR3 nucleotide sequence: TGTGCCTGGAGAGCCGCCGGGACAGGGAAAACTGAAGCTTTCTTT. This translates into CAWRAAGTGKTEAFF.

V gene TRBV10-3 combines with J gene TRBJ2-5; TRBD1 agrees at 7 bases. The germline CDR1 and CDR2 sequences are ENHRY and SYGVKD. J gave up 4 bases and V 5 bases, and 10 bases lay outside the gene matches. The CDR3 runs 15 residues. In DNA form, the CDR3 reads TGTGCCATCAGTTCCGGACAGGATCAGGGAGAGACCCAGTACTTC. Amino acids: CAISSGQDQGETQYF.

J is TRBJ2-7 and V is TRBV5-6; D gene unclear. The V end was cut by 1 base, the J end by 5 bases, with 10 bases between. This CDR3 has 13 residues. CDR1 and CDR2 from the germline V gene are SGHDT and YYEEEE. The CDR3 protein is CASSLFWVDEQYF. CDR3 nucleotides: TGTGCCAGCAGCTTGTTTTGGGTCGACGAGCAGTACTTC.

The V gene is TRBV10-1, the J gene TRBJ2-1; no reliable D call. Germline V gene lookup returns CDR1 WNHNN and CDR2 SYGVQD (reference sequence). The V end lost 3 bases, the J end lost 5 bases, and 8 bases lay between the germline ends. The CDR3 consists of 13 residues. The CDR3 sequence: CASSDGSHNEQFF. The CDR3 region has the DNA TGCGCCAGCAGTGATGGCAGCCACAATGAGCAGTTCTTC.

V gene TRBV30 combines with J gene TRBJ2-3; D ambiguous. Per germline, CDR1 GTSNPN and CDR2 SVGIG (reference sequence). V gave up 0 bases and J gave up 2 bases, with 12 bases separating them. The CDR3 length is 15 residues. For the CDR3, the DNA is TGTGCCTGGAGTGTACTCGGCTCATACACAGATACGCAGTATTTT. This translates into CAWSVLGSYTDTQYF.

The rearrangement joins TRBV5-3 to TRBJ1-6; no clear D. TRBV5-3 carries the ORF label, with uncertain function. CDR3 size: 13 residues. Trimming took off 8 bases at V and 10 bases at J, with 16 bases between the two ends. In nucleotides, the CDR3 is TGTGCCAGCACCCGCCCAGGAGGATCACCCCTCCACTTT. This codes for CASTRPGGSPLHF.

This chain connects TRBV19 to TRBJ1-6; 8 bases match TRBD1. After removal of 3 bases from V and 7 bases from J, the junction contained 5 bases not matched to a gene. The CDR3 contains 15 residues. Germline lookup yields CDR1 LNHDA and CDR2 SQIVND (reference sequence). The CDR3 loop reads CASSIFRDRNSPLHF. The CDR3, as DNA: TGTGCCAGTAGTATTTTCCGGGACAGGAATTCACCCCTCCACTTT.

This chain uses TRBV7-7 with TRBJ2-1; no firm D call. This CDR3 contains 14 residues. The ends were cut back, 1 base at V and 3 bases at J, with 7 bases in the middle. From germline, CDR1 is SSHAT and CDR2 FNYEAQ (reference sequence). CDR3 bases: TGTGCCAGCAGCTTAGTATTTGGCTACAATGAGCAGTTCTTC. This codes for CASSLVFGYNEQFF.

The genes are TRBV4-2 and TRBJ1-1, with D tentatively TRBD1 (5 bases). Germline V gene data show CDR1 as LGHNA and CDR2 as YNFKEQ. V lost 7 bases to trimming and J lost 1 base, with 16 bases between them. The CDR3 sequence is 15 residues long. CDR3 sequence reads: CASKIVGAENTEAFF. CDR3 nucleotides: TGTGCCAGCAAGATTGTCGGGGCGGAGAACACTGAAGCTTTCTTT.

This clone was counted a single time. The chain has TRBV6-6 and TRBJ1-5; D gene ambiguous. Trimming took off 8 bases at V and 5 bases at J, with 10 bases between the two ends. The CDR3 loop spans 12 amino acids. Looked up from germline, CDR1 is MNHNY and CDR2 is SVGAGI (reference sequence). CDR3 sequence reads: CASGRVDQPQHF. CDR3 DNA sequence: TGTGCCAGCGGTCGGGTCGATCAGCCCCAGCATTTT.

This chain links TRBV5-1 with TRBJ2-1; D gene ambiguous. Trimming removed 2 bases at V and 4 bases at J, with 7 bases between. CDR1 is SGHRS, CDR2 YFSETQ, per germline. CDR3 length: 13 residues. The CDR3 DNA reads as TGCGCCAGCAGCTTAGTAGATTACAATGAGCAGTTCTTC. Translation gives CASSLVDYNEQFF. The full variable domain, its missing parts supplied by reference TRBV5-1 and TRBJ2-1, is KAGVTQTPRYLIKTRGQQVTLSCSPISGHRSVSWYQQTPGQGLQFLFEYFSETQRNKGNFPGRFSGRQFSNSRSEMNVSTLELGDSALYLCASSLVDYNEQFFGPGTRLTVL.

This chain links TRBV6-5 with TRBJ1-2, with D possibly TRBD1 on 5 matching bases. The V gene lost 2 bases and the J gene lost 4 bases, with 14 bases spanning the gap. There are 15 residues in the CDR3. Germline assignment: CDR1 MNHEY and CDR2 SVGAGI. CDR3 sequence reads: CASSYDSPPGYGYTF. In DNA form, the CDR3 reads TGTGCCAGCAGTTACGACAGCCCCCCGGGCTATGGCTACACCTTC.

The chain carries TRBV6-6 and TRBJ1-5; 7 bases map to TRBD1. CDR3 length equals 15 residues. Germline V gene sequence: CDR1 MNHNY, CDR2 SVGAGI (reference sequence). Losses at the gene ends were 6 bases for V and 7 bases for J; bases not matched to a gene: 12. The DNA of the CDR3 is TGTGCCAGCAGCCGACAGGGTGGGATTATCCAGCCCCAGCATTTT. This gives the protein CASSRQGGIIQPQHF.

The chain joins TRBV7-9 to TRBJ1-1; maybe TRBD1 (6 bases). This CDR3 has 13 residues. CDR1 SEHNR and CDR2 FQNEAQ come from the germline V gene (reference sequence). V lost 5 bases and J lost 10, with 17 bases in between. The CDR3: CASSSVGGRGAFF. The CDR3 bases are TGTGCCAGCAGCAGTGTCGGGGGCAGGGGAGCTTTCTTT.

The CDR3 loop reads CASSLLAGNTIYF. For the CDR3, the DNA is TGTGCCAGCAGCTTATTGGCTGGAAACACCATATATTTT. The chain employs TRBV7-9 and TRBJ1-3; no reliable D call. The CDR3 extends over 13 amino acids. Trimming removed 2 bases from V and 2 bases from J, with 4 bases in between. CDR1 is SEHNR, CDR2 FQNEAQ, per germline (reference sequence).

The chain has TRBV7-2 and TRBJ1-1; D may be TRBD1 (5 bases). The CDR3 sequence is 14 residues long. Germline-derived CDR1 and CDR2 are SGHTA and FQGNSA. The V end lost 4 bases, the J end lost 5 bases, and 14 bases lay between the germline ends. This CDR3 is CASSSTQGWTEAFF. The CDR3 DNA is TGTGCCAGCAGCTCTACTCAGGGTTGGACTGAAGCTTTCTTT. The full variable domain, completed using reference TRBV7-2 and TRBJ1-1, is GAGVSQSPSNKVTEKGKDVELRCDPISGHTALYWYRQSLGQGLEFLIYFQGNSAPDKSGLPSDRFSAERTGGSVSTLTIQRTQQEDSAVYLCASSSTQGWTEAFFGQGTRLTVV.

The chain uses TRBV9 and TRBJ2-5; D may correspond to TRBD1 or TRBD2 (5 bases each). The CDR3 runs 15 residues. V lost 4 bases to trimming and J lost 1 base, with 14 bases between them. Germline V gene sequence: CDR1 SGDLS, CDR2 YYNGEE. The CDR3 protein is CASSSGAQRQETQYF. CDR3 sequence (DNA): TGTGCCAGCAGCTCCGGGGCACAGCGCCAAGAGACCCAGTACTTC.

The CDR3 here is CSVREDEQYF. CDR3 coding DNA: TGCAGCGTCAGAGAGGACGAGCAGTACTTC. The chain uses TRBV29-1 and TRBJ2-7; no clear D gene. V gave up 6 bases and J gave up 5 bases, with 8 bases separating them. The germline V gene encodes CDR1 SQVTM and CDR2 ANQGSEA. The CDR3 loop spans 10 amino acids.

The DNA for the CDR3 is TGTGCCAGCAGTAAGGACATTGGGGGGGGCACTGAAGCTTTCTTT. Its protein is CASSKDIGGGTEAFF. The V gene is TRBV2, the J gene TRBJ1-1; maybe TRBD1 (5 bases). V was pared by 5 bases and J by 4 bases, with 17 bases between. This CDR3 comprises 15 residues. Germline values: CDR1 SNHLY, CDR2 FYNNEI.